The 21 T cell receptor beta chains below all came from one sample that was sequenced in a study of blood T cell repertoires in COVID-19. Assay: immunoSEQ multiplex PCR; the TCRdb copy retains only in-frame clones and omits some. The sample carries about 94,000 clones, more than 75% recorded once. The sequenced sample was peripheral blood. These receptors were obtained from a woman aged 80 or over with acute or convalescent COVID-19.

The V call is TRBV9, the J call TRBJ1-4, with TRBD1 matching 9 bases. The CDR3 has 16 residues. The trim removed 1 base at V and 7 bases at J, leaving 8 bases unmatched. Germline CDR1 SGDLS, CDR2 YYNGEE. The CDR3 here is CASSVSSGQGGEKLFF. CDR3 in DNA: TGTGCCAGCAGCGTATCTTCGGGACAGGGCGGTGAAAAACTGTTTTTT.

The chain combines TRBV4-3 with TRBJ1-5; D might be TRBD1 (5 bases). The germline V gene encodes CDR1 LGHNA and CDR2 YSLEER. The length of the CDR3 is 15 residues. Trimming took 1 base from V and 8 from J, leaving 15 bases between them. The CDR3 region is CASSQGFLTGEPQHF. In nucleotides, the CDR3 is TGCGCCAGCAGCCAAGGGTTTCTGACGGGGGAGCCCCAGCATTTT.

V is TRBV6-5 and J is TRBJ2-3; D may be TRBD2 (5 bases). Germline CDR1 MNHEY, CDR2 SVGAGI. The CDR3 covers 11 residues. The germline V and J ends were trimmed by 4 bases and 14 bases, with 13 bases remaining between them. Here the CDR3 reads CASSSGMRAYF. The CDR3 DNA is TGTGCCAGCAGTTCGGGCATGAGGGCGTATTTT.

The V call is TRBV7-3, the J call TRBJ2-1; tentatively, D is TRBD1 (6 bases). The CDR3 extends over 14 amino acids. In germline, CDR1 is SGHTA, CDR2 FQGTGA. Trimming stripped 0 bases from V and 9 bases from J, with 12 bases between. The CDR3 here is CASSLTAGVAEQFF. The CDR3 DNA is TGTGCCAGCAGCTTAACCGCAGGGGTTGCTGAGCAGTTCTTC.

This rearrangement joins TRBV5-1 to TRBJ1-2, with D unclear. This CDR3 has 17 amino acids. V lost 4 bases and J 5 bases, leaving 24 bases between the germline ends. Per the germline V gene, CDR1 is SGHRS and CDR2 is YFSETQ. Here the CDR3 DNA reads TGCGCCAGCAGCCTTGACTTGCAGAGCGGCCGAACTTATGGCTACACCTTC. This encodes CASSLDLQSGRTYGYTF.

This clone was detected only once. The chain has TRBV9 and TRBJ2-1; D gene uncertain. The CDR3 runs to 13 residues. Germline V CDR1 and CDR2: SGDLS, YYNGEE. Between the trimmed V and J ends, which lost 0 bases and 7 bases, there was a span of 8 bases. The CDR3 sequence is CASSVGALNEQFF. The CDR3 nucleotides are TGTGCCAGCAGCGTAGGGGCGTTAAATGAGCAGTTCTTC.

V is TRBV7-3 and J is TRBJ1-1; no definite D call. The CDR3 runs 13 residues. Germline V gene lookup returns CDR1 SGHTA and CDR2 FQGTGA. V lost 5 bases and J lost 1, with 8 bases in between. The CDR3 DNA reads TGTGCCAGCAGCCCTCAACAGAACACTGAAGCTTTCTTT. It encodes CASSPQQNTEAFF.

The chain has TRBV19 and TRBJ1-2, with D possibly TRBD1 on 5 matching bases. The V gene lost 8 bases and the J gene lost 4 bases, with 23 bases spanning the gap. The CDR3 runs 16 residues. Germline V gene lookup returns CDR1 LNHDA and CDR2 SQIVND (reference sequence). CDR3 sequence reads: CASQPTAREVFYGYTF. CDR3 bases: TGTGCCAGTCAGCCCACGGCCAGGGAGGTTTTCTATGGCTACACCTTC.

The chain is built from TRBV30 and TRBJ1-1; D unresolved. Trimming removed 6 bases from V and 1 base from J, with 24 bases in between. The CDR3 contains 17 residues. The germline V gene encodes CDR1 GTSNPN and CDR2 SVGIG (reference sequence). The CDR3 DNA sequence: TGTGCCTGTGCCTGCCGCTTGAGGACTGCGCAGAACACTGAAGCTTTCTTT. Translation gives CACACRLRTAQNTEAFF.

J is TRBJ2-5 and V is TRBV5-1, with 7 bases aligning to TRBD1. The CDR3 totals 14 residues. Per the germline V gene, CDR1 is SGHRS and CDR2 is YFSETQ. Trimming took 4 bases from V and 1 from J; bases not matched to a gene: 4. CDR3: CASSLWTGQETQYF. For the CDR3, the DNA is TGCGCCAGCAGCCTCTGGACAGGCCAAGAGACCCAGTACTTC.

Worth noting for this clone: Different DNA sequences within this sample yield the same CDR3. J is TRBJ2-1 and V is TRBV19, with a weak D call TRBD2 (6 bases). The CDR3 length is 15 residues. The V and J ends lost 7 bases and 1 base respectively, with 14 bases between them. The germline gives CDR1 LNHDA, CDR2 SQIVND (reference sequence). As DNA, the CDR3 is TGTGCCAGTAACCCCGGGAGCGGGTCCTACAATGAGCAGTTCTTC. Protein: CASNPGSGSYNEQFF.

The chain couples TRBV6-5 to TRBJ1-3; perhaps TRBD1 as D (5 bases). Germline V gives CDR1 MNHEY, CDR2 SVGAGI. CDR3 size: 15 residues. The V and J ends lost 6 bases and 5 bases respectively, with 17 bases between them. CDR3 sequence reads: CASSQTVGSRNTIYF. The CDR3 nucleotides are TGTGCCAGCAGCCAGACAGTTGGTAGCAGAAACACCATATATTTT.

The gene calls are TRBV27 and TRBJ1-1; perhaps TRBD1 as D (6 bases). This CDR3 is built from 14 residues. Germline loops: CDR1 MNHEY, CDR2 SMNVEV (reference sequence). Trimming removed 4 bases from V and 6 bases from J, with 15 bases in between. The CDR3 nucleotides are TGTGCCAGCAGTTCATGGCAGGGGTTCGCTGAAGCTTTCTTT. Protein sequence: CASSSWQGFAEAFF.

The genes are TRBV2 and TRBJ1-5, with 9 bases that match TRBD1. The CDR3 has 18 amino acids. V shed 6 bases, J shed 0 bases, and the junction held 12 bases outside the gene matches. Germline assignment: CDR1 SNHLY and CDR2 FYNNEI. The CDR3 protein is CASSRGTGWAYSNQPQHF. The CDR3 DNA sequence: TGTGCCAGCAGCCGAGGGACAGGGTGGGCTTATAGCAATCAGCCCCAGCATTTT.

This clone was seen only once. The V gene is TRBV19, the J gene TRBJ1-3; D is ambiguous. Germline V gene lookup returns CDR1 LNHDA and CDR2 SQIVND (reference sequence). V was pared by 4 bases and J by 4 bases, with 17 bases between. The CDR3 runs to 16 residues. CDR3 nucleotides: TGTGCCAGTAGTACCGGGAAGGTTGAGGCCGGAAACACCATATATTTT. Amino acids: CASSTGKVEAGNTIYF. The full variable domain, rest sourced from reference TRBV19 and TRBJ1-3, is DGGITQSPKYLFRKEGQNVTLSCEQNLNHDAMYWYRQDPGQGLRLIYYSQIVNDFQKGDIAEGYSVSREKKESFPLTVTSAQKNPTAFYLCASSTGKVEAGNTIYFGEGSWLTVV.

The chain joins TRBV27 to TRBJ1-1; the D is unclear. This CDR3 spans 14 amino acids. Trimming took 4 bases from V and 1 from J, leaving 10 bases between them. Germline assignment: CDR1 MNHEY and CDR2 SMNVEV (reference sequence). CDR3 bases: TGTGCCAGCAGTTCCCCACAGAGGAACACTGAAGCTTTCTTT. Its protein is CASSSPQRNTEAFF.

The CDR3: CASSLLAGLNTEAFF. CDR3 coding DNA: TGTGCCAGCAGCTTACTAGCGGGGTTGAACACTGAAGCTTTCTTT. This chain links TRBV7-6 with TRBJ1-1; no clear D. Germline V gene sequence: CDR1 SGHVS, CDR2 FNYEAQ. V was cut by 2 bases and J by 0 bases, with 10 bases left in between. The CDR3 spans 15 residues.

The chain is built from TRBV15 and TRBJ2-5; 15 nucleotides line up with TRBD2. Losses at the gene ends were 0 bases for V and 4 bases for J; bases not matched to a gene: 3. The CDR3 runs to 17 residues. CDR1 and CDR2 from the germline V gene are LNHNV and YYDKDF (reference sequence). The CDR3 DNA reads as TGTGCCACCAGCAGAGATCGGGGACTAGCGGGAGGAGAGACCCAGTACTTC. Its translation: CATSRDRGLAGGETQYF.

The genes are TRBV24-1 and TRBJ2-3; maybe TRBD1 (5 bases). Trimming took 2 bases from V and 4 from J, leaving 6 bases between them. Germline CDR1 and CDR2: KGHDR and SFDVKD. The CDR3 is made up of 13 amino acids. Here the CDR3 reads CATSDSRADTQYF. DNA of the CDR3: TGTGCCACCAGTGATTCCAGGGCAGATACGCAGTATTTT.

The V and J genes are TRBV2 and TRBJ1-2; D gene unclear. The CDR3 loop spans 13 amino acids. CDR1 and CDR2 from the germline V gene are SNHLY and FYNNEI. V was shortened by 6 bases and J by 3 bases, with 11 bases between the two germline ends. CDR3 amino acids: CASSPDGDYGYTF. For the CDR3, the DNA is TGTGCCAGCAGCCCAGACGGGGACTATGGCTACACCTTC.

The chain couples TRBV2 to TRBJ2-5, with 12 bases lining up with TRBD1. Germline lookup yields CDR1 SNHLY and CDR2 FYNNEI. V trimming: 6 bases; J trimming: 4 bases; junction bases outside the gene matches: 6. This CDR3 has 15 amino acids. The chain's CDR3 is CASRGQGALRETQYF. The CDR3 DNA reads as TGTGCCAGCAGGGGACAGGGGGCGCTCAGAGAGACCCAGTACTTC.